This T cell receptor (beta chain) was sequenced during a study of blood T cell repertoires in COVID-19 (dated by TCRdb to 2020 to 2022). Study-level background: The collaborator samples originated in the United States, Italy and Spain and spanned the acute and convalescent phases of COVID-19. The prospective study material was composed of cDNA or gDNA derived from T cells, B-cell-depleted T cells, or PBMCs. Deeply sampled blood TCRbeta repertoires from subjects exposed to, actively infected with, or recovered from COVID-19 were included in the dataset. The repertoires were made available in a free public database intended to serve as a resource for research on the immune response to SARS-CoV-2. The samples were drawn from two sources: the first 160 participants of the ongoing ImmuneRACE study, and 1,000 to 1,500 subjects contributed by 6 global collaborators. A de-identified subject ID, COVID-19 status, age in years and sex were almost always included in the sample metadata. Where HLA class I and class II types were available, the types were taken from metadata supplied by the sample provider, not from assay-based typing.

As regards this clone: Its antigen is currently not known. Base qualities are not at hand, and no much larger clone is one base apart.

Collaborating institutions collected whole blood in K2EDTA tubes following their own protocols. For TCRbeta analysis, collaborators shipped samples as frozen whole blood, isolated PBMCs, or DNA extracted from either of those sample types. TCRbeta CDR3 regions were amplified from genomic DNA by means of the immunoSEQ Assay, a bias-controlled multiplex PCR. The source study handled its data this way. The number of nucleated cells in each sample was estimated from the amplification of reference gene primers within the assay. To quantify the absolute abundance of each unique TCRbeta CDR3 rearrangement, sequence reads were collapsed and filtered. For each sample, productive Simpson clonality was calculated by taking the square root of Simpson's diversity index across productive rearrangements. As stored in TCRdb, this immuneACCESS dataset retains in-frame rearrangements with V and J assigned. A fraction of the clones does not appear; measured against another copy, unresolved V genes explain less than half of the discrepancy, and the remainder lacks a known reason. From that table come the V and J calls and clone size; the DNA was used to work out D and trimming. The sample profile shows approximately 24,000 clones; roughly 89% of them were found once. Roughly 28% of the sample rests with the top ten.

Study-wide conclusions, independent of this receptor: Clinical and demographic metadata were provided uncurated, with the amount varying by source and participant.

For CDR1 and CDR2, the germline V gene (reference sequence) lists SGHNT and YYREEE. Its CDR3 holds 14 amino acids, cysteine through phenylalanine. The entry retains the CDR3 DNA only, 42 bases that are in frame from base 1. Trimming at the junction amounts to 5 bases on V and 0 bases on J, and the germline ends lie 12 bases apart. The sequenced material came from peripheral blood. Recombination linked TRBV5-4 to TRBJ2-7, and TRBD2 may be the D gene, going by 6 matching bases. The receptor's source is a woman in her 70s with active COVID-19. The nucleotide sequence is given as TGTGCCAGCAGACCGGGACTGAGCTCCTACGAGCAGTACTTC. Translated, this gives CASRPGLSSYEQYF.